This section outlines one TCR beta chain sequence together with its context. Its antigen is as yet unknown. Trimming shortened V by 1 base and J by 2 bases, and 3 bases separated the two germline ends. The CDR3 extends over 13 amino acids. Looked up from germline, CDR1 is SGDLS and CDR2 is YYNGEE. This entry comes from a study of OX40 agonist ivuxolimab in advanced cancers. About the research overall: Ivuxolimab is an agonistic anti-OX40 (CD134) antibody, and patients were treated with it.

The data were produced by immunoSEQ multiplex PCR, yet TCRdb's version contains in-frame clones alone and is incomplete. This sample carries around 30,000 clones, 70% to 90% of them seen once, and the ten largest clones take about 53%. General study points: Both CD4+ and CD8+ T cell populations in blood had undergone clonal expansion by week 6 at 0.1 to 3.0 mg/kg.

The chain is built from TRBV9 and TRBJ2-2; D uncertain. The source material was CD4+ or CD8+ T cells sorted from blood, sampled in a trial of the OX40 agonist ivuxolimab. This TCR was sampled from an adult with an advanced solid tumor such as melanoma, head and neck, liver or kidney cancer. This CDR3 reads CASSVYNTGELFF. CDR3 bases: TGTGCCAGCAGCGTATATAACACCGGGGAGCTGTTTTTT.